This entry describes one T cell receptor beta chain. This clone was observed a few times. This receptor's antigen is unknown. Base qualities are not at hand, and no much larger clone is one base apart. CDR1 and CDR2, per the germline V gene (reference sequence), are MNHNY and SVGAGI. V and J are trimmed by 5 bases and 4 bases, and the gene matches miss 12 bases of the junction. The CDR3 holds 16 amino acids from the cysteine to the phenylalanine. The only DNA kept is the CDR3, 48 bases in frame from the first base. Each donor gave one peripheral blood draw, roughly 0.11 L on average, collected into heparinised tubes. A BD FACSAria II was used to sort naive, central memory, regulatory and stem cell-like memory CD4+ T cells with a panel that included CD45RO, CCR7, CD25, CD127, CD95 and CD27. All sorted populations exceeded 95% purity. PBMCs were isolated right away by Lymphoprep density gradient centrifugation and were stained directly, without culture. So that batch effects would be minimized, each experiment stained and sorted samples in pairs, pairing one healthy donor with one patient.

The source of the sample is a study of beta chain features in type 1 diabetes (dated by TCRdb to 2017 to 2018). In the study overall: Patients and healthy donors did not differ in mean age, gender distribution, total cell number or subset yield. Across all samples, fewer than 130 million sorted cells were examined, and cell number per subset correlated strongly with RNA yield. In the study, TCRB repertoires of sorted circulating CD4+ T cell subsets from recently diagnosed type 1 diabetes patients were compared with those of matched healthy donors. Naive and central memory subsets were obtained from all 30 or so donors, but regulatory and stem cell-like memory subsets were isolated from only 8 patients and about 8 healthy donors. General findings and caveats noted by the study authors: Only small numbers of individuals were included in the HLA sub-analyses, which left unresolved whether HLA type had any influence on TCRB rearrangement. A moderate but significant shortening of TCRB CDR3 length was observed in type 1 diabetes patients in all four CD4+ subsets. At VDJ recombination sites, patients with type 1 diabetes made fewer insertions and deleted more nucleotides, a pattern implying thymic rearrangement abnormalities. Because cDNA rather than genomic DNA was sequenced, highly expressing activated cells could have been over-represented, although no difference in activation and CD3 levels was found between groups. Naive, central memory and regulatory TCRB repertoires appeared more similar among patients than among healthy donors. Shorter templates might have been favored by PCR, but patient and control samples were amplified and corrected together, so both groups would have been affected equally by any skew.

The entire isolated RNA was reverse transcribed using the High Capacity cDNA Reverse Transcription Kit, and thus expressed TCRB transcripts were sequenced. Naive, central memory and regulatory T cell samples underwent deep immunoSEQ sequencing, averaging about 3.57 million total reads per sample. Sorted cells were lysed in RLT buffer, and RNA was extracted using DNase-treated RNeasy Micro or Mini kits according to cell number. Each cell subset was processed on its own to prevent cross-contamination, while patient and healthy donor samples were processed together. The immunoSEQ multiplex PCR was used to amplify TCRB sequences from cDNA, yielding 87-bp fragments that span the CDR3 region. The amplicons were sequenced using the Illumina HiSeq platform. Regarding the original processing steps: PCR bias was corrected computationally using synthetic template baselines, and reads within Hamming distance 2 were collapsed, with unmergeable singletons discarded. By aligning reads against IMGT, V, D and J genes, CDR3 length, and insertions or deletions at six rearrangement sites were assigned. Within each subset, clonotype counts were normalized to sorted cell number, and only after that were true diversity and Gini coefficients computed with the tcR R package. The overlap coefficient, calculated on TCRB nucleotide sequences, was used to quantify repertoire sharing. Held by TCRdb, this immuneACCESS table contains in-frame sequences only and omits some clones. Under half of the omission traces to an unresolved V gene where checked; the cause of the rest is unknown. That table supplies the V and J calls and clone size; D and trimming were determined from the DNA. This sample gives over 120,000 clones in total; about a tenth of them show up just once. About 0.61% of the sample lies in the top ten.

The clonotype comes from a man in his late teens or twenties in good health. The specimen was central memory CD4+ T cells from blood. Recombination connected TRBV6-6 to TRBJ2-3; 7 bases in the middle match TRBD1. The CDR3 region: CASSLRQGGASDTQYF. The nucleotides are TGTGCCAGCAGTCTACGACAGGGTGGGGCCTCAGATACGCAGTATTTT.